This TCR beta chain is drawn from a study of OX40 agonist ivuxolimab in advanced cancers. V lost 2 bases and J 0 bases, leaving 12 bases between the germline ends. Germline lookup yields CDR1 MDHEN and CDR2 SYDVKM. This CDR3 has 16 amino acids. Only in-frame clones appear in the TCRdb table, and some are missing; sequencing was by immunoSEQ multiplex PCR. Among around 60,000 clones listed, approximately 80% were seen once. This chain joins TRBV28 and TRBJ2-3; TRBD1 is a possible D gene (6 bases). Sample: CD4+ or CD8+ T cells sorted from blood, taken in a trial of the OX40 agonist ivuxolimab. This clonotype was sampled from an adult with an advanced solid tumor such as melanoma, head and neck, liver or kidney cancer. CDR3 sequence: CASSLTMRGSTDTQYF. CDR3 DNA: TGTGCCAGCAGTTTAACCATGAGGGGGAGCACAGATACGCAGTATTTT.